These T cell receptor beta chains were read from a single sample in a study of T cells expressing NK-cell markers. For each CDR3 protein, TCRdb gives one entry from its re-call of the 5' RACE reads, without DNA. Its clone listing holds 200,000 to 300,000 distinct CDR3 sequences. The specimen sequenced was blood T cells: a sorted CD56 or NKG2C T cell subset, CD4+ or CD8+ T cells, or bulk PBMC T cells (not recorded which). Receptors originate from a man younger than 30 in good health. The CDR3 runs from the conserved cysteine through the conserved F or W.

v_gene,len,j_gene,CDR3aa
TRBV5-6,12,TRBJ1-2,CASSLTQYGYTF
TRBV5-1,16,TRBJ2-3,CASSPGEGEITDTQYF
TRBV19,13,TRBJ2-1,CASSPSIRGGQFF
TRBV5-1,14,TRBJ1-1,CASSKDQMGNEAFF
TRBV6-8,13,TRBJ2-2,CASSWGPAGELFF
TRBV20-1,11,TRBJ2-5,CSANGLRTQYF
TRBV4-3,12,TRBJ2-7,CASSQDGTKQYF
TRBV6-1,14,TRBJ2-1,CASRRLAGENEQFF
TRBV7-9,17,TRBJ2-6,CASSLERRRSGANVLTF
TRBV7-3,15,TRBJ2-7,CASSPTGTGQYEQYF
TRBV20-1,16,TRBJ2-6,CSATSAGSPGANVLTF
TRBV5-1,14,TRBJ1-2,CASSGNTGVYGYTF
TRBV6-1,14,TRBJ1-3,CASTLSGVGNTIYF
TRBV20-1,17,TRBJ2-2,CSARAALAGGNTGELFF
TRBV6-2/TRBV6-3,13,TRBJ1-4,CASGGGTDEKLFF
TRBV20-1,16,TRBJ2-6,CSAPGLAGTGANVLTF
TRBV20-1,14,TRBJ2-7,CSAAVGMSSYEQYF
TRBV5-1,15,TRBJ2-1,CASSLGQTSYNEQFF
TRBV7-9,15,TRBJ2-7,CASSLLDSHFYEQYF
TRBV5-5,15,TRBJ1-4,CASSFPGTTNEKLFF
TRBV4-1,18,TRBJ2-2,CASSQDQGLAGYTGELFF
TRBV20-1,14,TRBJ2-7,CSARSASGISEQYF
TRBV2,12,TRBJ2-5,CASTREIETQYF
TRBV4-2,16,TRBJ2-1,CASSPTSGNGYNEQFF
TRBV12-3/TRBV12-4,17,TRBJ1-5,CASSSGGGQDTREPQHF
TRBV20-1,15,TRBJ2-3,CSADAGVSSTDTQYF